This T cell receptor (beta chain) was recorded in a study of blood T cell repertoires in COVID-19. Study-wide background: Specimens from acute and convalescent COVID-19 originated in the United States, Italy and Spain. In each case, the material was cDNA or gDNA derived from T cells, B-cell-depleted T cells, or PBMCs.

Libraries were prepared by immunoSEQ multiplex PCR; TCRdb keeps only in-frame clonotypes and omits some of them. The table has a few hundred thousand clones, about 87% seen once. The germline V gene encodes CDR1 MNHEY and CDR2 SVGAGI. The CDR3 sequence is 14 residues long. V lost 5 bases to trimming and J lost 0 bases, with 8 bases between them. This clonotype was sampled from a man aged 30-40 years who had recovered from COVID-19. Sequencing used PBMCs or T cells enriched from blood (not recorded which). This sequence joins TRBV6-5 and TRBJ1-5; the D is unclear. The CDR3 here is CASSQYDSNQPQHF. The CDR3 DNA is TGTGCCAGCAGTCAGTACGATAGCAATCAGCCCCAGCATTTT.